The rows below give T cell receptor beta chains drawn from one sample of a study of cytomegalovirus exposure and HLA in healthy donors. Clones were sequenced by immunoSEQ multiplex PCR, and TCRdb holds only the in-frame ones, with some missing. The data contain 130,000 or so clones, nearly 80% of them seen just once; the ten biggest clones take up over 5%. The sample taken for sequencing was PBMCs. Receptors were obtained from a woman aged 40 to 50 in good health and CMV-seronegative. CDR3s include the opening cysteine and the closing phenylalanine or tryptophan. D genes are given only for firm matches. Not all rows give a size; the values are once, few, many and, for expanded clones, a class.

j_call d_call v_call clone_size cdr3_nt cdr3_aa
TRBJ1-2 TRBD1 TRBV4-1 . TGCGCCAGCAGTCCTCGGACAGGGCCAAACTATGGCTACACCTTC CASSPRTGPNYGYTF
TRBJ2-6 . TRBV28 . TGTGCCAGCAGTTTATCGGTCTCTGGGGCCAACGTCCTGACTTTC CASSLSVSGANVLTF
TRBJ2-6 . TRBV27 . TGTGCCAGCAGTTTAAGGGGACTGAGGTTCTCTGGGGCCAACGTCCTGACTTTC CASSLRGLRFSGANVLTF
TRBJ2-1 TRBD2 TRBV29-1 . TGCAGCGTAACAGGGCTGGCGGGGGGGGGTGAGCAGTTCTTC CSVTGLAGGGEQFF
TRBJ2-3 . TRBV27 . TGTGCCAGCACCTCAGCGTTAGGAAAGAGAGATACGCAGTATTTT CASTSALGKRDTQYF
TRBJ2-7 TRBD1 TRBV5-6 . TGTGCCAGCAGCCCAACCCCTGGACAGGGTAAGCAGTACTTC CASSPTPGQGKQYF
TRBJ2-3 TRBD1 TRBV7-2 . TGTGCCAGCAGCAGACAGGGTGGAGATACGCAGTATTTT CASSRQGGDTQYF
TRBJ2-3 TRBD2 TRBV28 . TGTGCCAGCTCCCGGTATAGCGGGAGACAAAGTAGCACAGATACGCAGTATTTT CASSRYSGRQSSTDTQYF
TRBJ2-3 . TRBV12-5 . TGTGCTAGTGGTTTGGCGGTCGACGCGGGGACAGATACGCAGTATTTT CASGLAVDAGTDTQYF
TRBJ1-1 TRBD1 TRBV11-2 . TGTGCCAGCTCAAACAACAGGGGGTTCGCTGAAGCTTTCTTT CASSNNRGFAEAFF
TRBJ2-3 . TRBV28 . TGTGCCAGCGTCCTAGGCAGGGGAGGGGGATGGGTGACCACGGATACGCAGTATTTT CASVLGRGGGWVTTDTQYF
TRBJ1-5 TRBD1 TRBV10-2 . TGCGCCAGCAGTGATTGGACAGGGCGCAATCAGCCCCAGCATTTT CASSDWTGRNQPQHF
TRBJ2-1 . TRBV11-2 . TGTGCCAGCAGCTTAGGGGTGGAGCATGAGCAGTTCTTC CASSLGVEHEQFF
TRBJ1-2 TRBD1 TRBV7-9 . TGTTCCAGCAGCTCCCTCGGGACAGGGTTCTCCTATGGCTACACCTTC CSSSSLGTGFSYGYTF
TRBJ1-2 . TRBV11-2 . TGTGCCAGCAGCTTAGGGAGTCAAGGGGAAGGCTACACCTTC CASSLGSQGEGYTF
TRBJ1-5 . TRBV7-9 . TGTGCCAGCAGCTTAACGGATCAGCCCCAGCATTTT CASSLTDQPQHF
TRBJ2-3 TRBD1 TRBV7-9 . TGTGCCAGCAGGTCGGGACAGACCCGCACAGATACGCAGTATTTT CASRSGQTRTDTQYF
TRBJ2-1 . TRBV15 . TGTGCCACCAGCAGAACTGACTACGAGCAGTTCTTC CATSRTDYEQFF
TRBJ2-3 TRBD1 TRBV27 . TGTGCCAGCAGTGCTGACAGGGGACTGCAGTATTTT CASSADRGLQYF
TRBJ2-1 TRBD2 TRBV7-9 few TGTGCCAGCAGAGTCGGACTAGCGGGAGGCCCCTTTGGGGGTGAGCAGTTCTTC CASRVGLAGGPFGGEQFF
TRBJ1-4 TRBD1 TRBV15 . TGTGCCACCAGCAGGGACAGGAATGAAAAACTGTTTTTT CATSRDRNEKLFF
TRBJ2-1 TRBD2 TRBV5-5 few TGTGCCAGCAGCTTACTAGCGGGAGGCCCTGATGAGCAGTTCTTC CASSLLAGGPDEQFF
TRBJ1-1 . TRBV18 . TGTGCCAGCTCGCCTGACAGCTTCAACACTGAAGCTTTCTTT CASSPDSFNTEAFF
TRBJ2-7 TRBD2 TRBV11-2 . TGTGCCAGCAGCGCACTCACGGGACTAGCGGCTGAGCAGTACTTC CASSALTGLAAEQYF
TRBJ2-7 . TRBV10-3 . TGTGCCATCAGTGATCAGGGGCCGGCCTACGAGCAGTACTTC CAISDQGPAYEQYF
TRBJ2-7 TRBD1 TRBV19 . TGTGCCAGTAGTATCGGACAGGGGATGTCCTACGAGCAGTACTTC CASSIGQGMSYEQYF
TRBJ2-5 . TRBV5-1 . TGCGCCAGCAGCTCATTAGAACAAGAGACCCAGTACTTC CASSSLEQETQYF
TRBJ2-5 TRBD1 TRBV7-9 . TGTGCCAGCAGCTTAGACAGGGGACAAGAGACCCAGTACTTC CASSLDRGQETQYF
TRBJ1-4 . TRBV10-3 once TGTGCCATCAGTGATCTGGGCAGGGGAAATGAAAAACTGTTTTTT CAISDLGRGNEKLFF
TRBJ2-5 . TRBV14 . TGTGCCAGCAGTCAGGGACTTGTCGAGACCCAGTACTTC CASSQGLVETQYF
TRBJ2-2 . TRBV6-6 . TGTGCCAGCAGTTATTTGTGGACTGGTCGGAACGGGGAGCTGTTTTTT CASSYLWTGRNGELFF
TRBJ1-1 . TRBV18 once TGTGCCAGCTCACCACAGGGGTCTGAAGCTTTCTTT CASSPQGSEAFF
TRBJ2-1 . TRBV27 . TGTGCCAGCAGTTTCTCTAGAGGAGTCTACAATGAGCAGTTCTTC CASSFSRGVYNEQFF
TRBJ2-5 TRBD1 TRBV7-6 . TGTGCCAGCAGCTTAGCGGGGACAGGAAGGGAGACCCAGTACTTC CASSLAGTGRETQYF
TRBJ2-7 . TRBV7-8 . TGTGCCAGCAGCTTAGGTCAGGAGGGCGAGCAGTACTTC CASSLGQEGEQYF
TRBJ1-2 TRBD1 TRBV7-9 few TGTTCCAGCAGCTTAGACGGGACAGCAAACTATGGCTACACCTTC CSSSLDGTANYGYTF
TRBJ1-2 TRBD1 TRBV18 . TGTGCCAGCTCACCGGGACACAGGGGCTATGGCTACACCTTC CASSPGHRGYGYTF
TRBJ2-1 . TRBV6-1 . TGTGCCAGCAGTGAAACGGGGGAGAGCAATGAGCAGTTCTTC CASSETGESNEQFF
TRBJ2-7 . TRBV19 . TGTGCCAGTAGTCGGGGACTTCTCTCCTACGAGCAGTACTTC CASSRGLLSYEQYF
TRBJ2-6 TRBD1 TRBV28 once TGTGCCAGCAGCCGGTCAGGGGGTGGGGCCAACGTCCTGACTTTC CASSRSGGGANVLTF
TRBJ2-4 TRBD1 TRBV19 . TGTGCCAGTAGTAGGGCCGGGGCAGGGGGTCCCAAAAACATTCAGTACTTC CASSRAGAGGPKNIQYF
TRBJ1-1 TRBD1 TRBV5-1 . TGCGCCAGCAGCAAACGGACAGGGCCTGAAGCTTTCTTT CASSKRTGPEAFF
TRBJ1-5 TRBD1 TRBV2 . TGTGCCAGTCGAGAACAGGGGGCTTTAAGTAGTCAGCCCCAGCATTTT CASREQGALSSQPQHF
TRBJ2-2 . TRBV6-6 few TGTGCCAGCAGTCATCGACTAGGCAACGGGGAGCTGTTTTTT CASSHRLGNGELFF
TRBJ1-2 TRBD1 TRBV28 . TGTGCCAGCAGTTTGGTCACAGGGGACTACACCTTC CASSLVTGDYTF
TRBJ2-3 TRBD2 TRBV19 . TGTGCCACCGTGGGACTAAACACAGATACGCAGTATTTT CATVGLNTDTQYF
TRBJ2-7 . TRBV10-2 . TGCGCCAGCAGTGAGCCGCCTACCTACGAGCAGTACTTC CASSEPPTYEQYF
TRBJ1-2 TRBD1 TRBV28 . TGTGCCAGCAGTTTGTACAGGGGGGCGATCTATGGCTACACCTTC CASSLYRGAIYGYTF
TRBJ2-5 TRBD2 TRBV9 . TGTGCCAGCAGCGTAGAGCGGGAGGAGGGGGAGACCCAGTACTTC CASSVEREEGETQYF
TRBJ2-7 TRBD1 TRBV28 . TGTGCCAGTGAATCGGGACAGGGCTACGAGCAGTACTTC CASESGQGYEQYF
TRBJ1-1 . TRBV7-9 once TGTGCCAGCAGCCCCCGTGGGGGGGCCAAGAACACTGAAGCTTTCTTT CASSPRGGAKNTEAFF
TRBJ2-2 TRBD1 TRBV11-2 once TGTGCCAGCAGCTTGACAGGGGTGGCCGGGGAGCTGTTTTTT CASSLTGVAGELFF
TRBJ1-2 TRBD1 TRBV4-2 . TGTGCCAGCAGCCAATGGGACAGCAACTATGGCTACACCTTC CASSQWDSNYGYTF
TRBJ2-7 TRBD2 TRBV6-5 . TGTGCCAGCAGCGCGACGGCGGGGGGACCCTACGAGCAGTACTTC CASSATAGGPYEQYF
TRBJ2-1 TRBD2 TRBV30 . TGTGCCTGGAGTGTATTTGCGGGAGGGAATTCCTACAATGAGCAGTTCTTC CAWSVFAGGNSYNEQFF
TRBJ1-2 . TRBV5-1 . TGCGCCAGCAGCGGGGGGGATTTCGACGGCTACACCTTC CASSGGDFDGYTF
TRBJ1-5 TRBD1 TRBV2 . TGTGCCATCAGGGGGAGCCGCAGCAATCAGCCCCAGCATTTT CAIRGSRSNQPQHF
TRBJ2-7 . TRBV10-3 . TGTGCCATCAGAAAGGAGGGGGCGCGAGAGCAGTACTTC CAIRKEGAREQYF
TRBJ1-4 TRBD1 TRBV9 . TGTGCCAGTTCCCAGGGGGTCTCGGGTCGTGAAAAACTGTTTTTT CASSQGVSGREKLFF